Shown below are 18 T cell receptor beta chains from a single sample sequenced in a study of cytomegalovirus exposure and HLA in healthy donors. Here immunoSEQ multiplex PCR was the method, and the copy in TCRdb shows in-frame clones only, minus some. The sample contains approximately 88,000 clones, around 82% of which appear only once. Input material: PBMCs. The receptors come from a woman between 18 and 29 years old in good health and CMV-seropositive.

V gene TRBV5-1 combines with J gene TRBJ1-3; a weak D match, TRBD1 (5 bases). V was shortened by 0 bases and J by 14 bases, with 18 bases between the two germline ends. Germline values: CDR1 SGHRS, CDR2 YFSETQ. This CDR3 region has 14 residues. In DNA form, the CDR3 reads TGCGCCAGCAGCTTGGGGTCCGTGGACCAAGGGGTATATTTT. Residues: CASSLGSVDQGVYF.

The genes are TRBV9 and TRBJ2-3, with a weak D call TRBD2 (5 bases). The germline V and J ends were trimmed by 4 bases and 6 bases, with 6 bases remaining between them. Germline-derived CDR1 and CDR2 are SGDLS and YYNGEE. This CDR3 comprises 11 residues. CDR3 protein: CASSRGDTQYF. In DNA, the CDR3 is TGTGCCAGCAGCAGAGGGGATACGCAGTATTTT.

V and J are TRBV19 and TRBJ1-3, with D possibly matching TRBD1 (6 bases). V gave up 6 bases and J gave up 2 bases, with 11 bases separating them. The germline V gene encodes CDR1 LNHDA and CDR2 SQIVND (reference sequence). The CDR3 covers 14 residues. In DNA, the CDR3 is TGTGCCAGTAGGAATCAGGGGACTGGAAACACCATATATTTT. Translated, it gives CASRNQGTGNTIYF.

CDR3 sequence reads: CASRTRDREIGEQFF. DNA of the CDR3: TGTGCCAGCAGGACCCGGGACAGAGAAATAGGTGAGCAGTTCTTC. V is TRBV6-6 and J is TRBJ2-1; 7 bases line up with TRBD1. V gave up 6 bases and J gave up 9 bases; unmatched junction bases: 14. This CDR3 comprises 15 residues. Germline V gene data show CDR1 as MNHNY and CDR2 as SVGAGI (reference sequence).

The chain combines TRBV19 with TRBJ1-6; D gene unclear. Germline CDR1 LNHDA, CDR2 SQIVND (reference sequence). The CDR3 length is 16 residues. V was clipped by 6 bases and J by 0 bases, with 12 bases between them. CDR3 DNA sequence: TGTGCCAGTAGGGTGGGGAGGAGCTCCTATAATTCACCCCTCCACTTT. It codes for CASRVGRSSYNSPLHF.

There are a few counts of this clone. CDR3 loop: CASSQDRGSGTGNEQYF. CDR3 in DNA: TGCGCCAGCAGCCAAGATAGGGGATCCGGGACAGGGAACGAGCAGTACTTC. The gene calls are TRBV4-3 and TRBJ2-7, with TRBD1 matching 9 bases. The ends lost 0 bases at V and 5 bases at J; junction bases unmatched: 11. In germline, CDR1 is LGHNA, CDR2 YSLEER. The CDR3 is made up of 17 amino acids.

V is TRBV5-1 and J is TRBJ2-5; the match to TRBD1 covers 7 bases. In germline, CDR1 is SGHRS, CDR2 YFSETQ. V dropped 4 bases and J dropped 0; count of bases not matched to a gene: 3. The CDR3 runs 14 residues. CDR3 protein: CASSPGQNQETQYF. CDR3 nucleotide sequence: TGCGCCAGCAGCCCGGGACAGAACCAAGAGACCCAGTACTTC.

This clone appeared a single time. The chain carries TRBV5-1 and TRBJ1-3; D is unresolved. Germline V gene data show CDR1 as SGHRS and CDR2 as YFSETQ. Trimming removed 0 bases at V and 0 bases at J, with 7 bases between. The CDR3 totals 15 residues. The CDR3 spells CASSLVVASGNTIYF. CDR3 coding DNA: TGCGCCAGCAGCTTGGTAGTCGCCTCTGGAAACACCATATATTTT.

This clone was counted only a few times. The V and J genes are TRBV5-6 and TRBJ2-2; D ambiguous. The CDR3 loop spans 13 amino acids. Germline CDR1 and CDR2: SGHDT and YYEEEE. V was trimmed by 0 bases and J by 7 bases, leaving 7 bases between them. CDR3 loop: CASSLGASGELFF. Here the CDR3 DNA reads TGTGCCAGCAGCTTGGGTGCCAGCGGGGAGCTGTTTTTT.

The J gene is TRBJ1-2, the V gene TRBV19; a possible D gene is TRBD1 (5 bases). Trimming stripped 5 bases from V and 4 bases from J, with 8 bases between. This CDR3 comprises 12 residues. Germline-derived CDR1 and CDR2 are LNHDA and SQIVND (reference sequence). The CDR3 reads CASSQGIYGYTF. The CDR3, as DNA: TGTGCCAGTAGTCAGGGTATCTATGGCTACACCTTC. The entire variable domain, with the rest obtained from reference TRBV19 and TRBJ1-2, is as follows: DGGITQSPKYLFRKEGQNVTLSCEQNLNHDAMYWYRQDPGQGLRLIYYSQIVNDFQKGDIAEGYSVSREKKESFPLTVTSAQKNPTAFYLCASSQGIYGYTFGSGTRLTVV.

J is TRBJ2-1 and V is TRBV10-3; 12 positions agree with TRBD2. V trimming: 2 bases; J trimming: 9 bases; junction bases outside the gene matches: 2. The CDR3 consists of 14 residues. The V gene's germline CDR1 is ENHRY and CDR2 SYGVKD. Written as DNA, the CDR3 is TGTGCCATCAGTGAGGGACTAGCGGGGACTGAGCAGTTCTTC. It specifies CAISEGLAGTEQFF.

In DNA form, the CDR3 reads TGTGCCAGCAGCTTCTCCCATGAGCAGTTCTTC. Its translation: CASSFSHEQFF. This chain connects TRBV11-1 to TRBJ2-1, with D unresolved. From germline, CDR1 is SGHAT and CDR2 FQDESV (reference sequence). Deletions cut 3 bases from V and 8 bases from J, with 5 bases between. The CDR3 is 11 amino acids.

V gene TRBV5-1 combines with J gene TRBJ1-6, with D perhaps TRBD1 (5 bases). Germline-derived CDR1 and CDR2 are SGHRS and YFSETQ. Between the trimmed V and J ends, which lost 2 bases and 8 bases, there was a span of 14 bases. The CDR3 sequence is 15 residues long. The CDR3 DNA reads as TGCGCCAGCAGCTTAGGGGCAGACTCCTATTCACCCCTCCACTTT. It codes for CASSLGADSYSPLHF.

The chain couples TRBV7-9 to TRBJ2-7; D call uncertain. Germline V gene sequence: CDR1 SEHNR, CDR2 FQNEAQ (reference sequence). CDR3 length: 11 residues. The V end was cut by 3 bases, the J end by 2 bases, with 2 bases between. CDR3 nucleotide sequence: TGTGCCAGCAGCTTCACCTACGAGCAGTACTTC. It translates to CASSFTYEQYF.

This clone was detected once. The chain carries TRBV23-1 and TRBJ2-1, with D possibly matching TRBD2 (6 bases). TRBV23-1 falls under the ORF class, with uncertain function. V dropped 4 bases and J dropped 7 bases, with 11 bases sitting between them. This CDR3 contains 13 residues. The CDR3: CASSRQTSNEQFF. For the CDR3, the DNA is TGCGCCAGCAGTCGACAGACTAGTAATGAGCAGTTCTTC.

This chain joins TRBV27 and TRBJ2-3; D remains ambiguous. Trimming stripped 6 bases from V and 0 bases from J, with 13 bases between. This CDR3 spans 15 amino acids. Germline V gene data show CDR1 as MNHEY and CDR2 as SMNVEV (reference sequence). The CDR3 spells CASSLPGSSTDTQYF. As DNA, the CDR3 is TGTGCCAGCAGCCTTCCAGGATCTAGCACAGATACGCAGTATTTT.

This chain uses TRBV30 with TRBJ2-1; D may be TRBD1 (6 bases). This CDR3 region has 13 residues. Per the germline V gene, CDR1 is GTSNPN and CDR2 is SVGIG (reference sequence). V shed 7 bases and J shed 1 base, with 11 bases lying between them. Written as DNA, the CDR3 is TGTGCCTATACAGGGAATTCCTACAATGAGCAGTTCTTC. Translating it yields CAYTGNSYNEQFF.

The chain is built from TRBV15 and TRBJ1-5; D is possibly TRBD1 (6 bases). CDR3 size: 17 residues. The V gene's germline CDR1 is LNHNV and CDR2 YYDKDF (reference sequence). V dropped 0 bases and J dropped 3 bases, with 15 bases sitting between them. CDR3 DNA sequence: TGTGCCACCAGCAGAGATCGTGGGACATCGTTCAATCAGCCCCAGCATTTT. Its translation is CATSRDRGTSFNQPQHF. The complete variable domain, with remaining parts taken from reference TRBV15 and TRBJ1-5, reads DAMVIQNPRYQVTQFGKPVTLSCSQTLNHNVMYWYQQKSSQAPKLLFHYYDKDFNNEADTPDNFQSRRPNTSFCFLDIRSPGLGDTAMYLCATSRDRGTSFNQPQHFGDGTRLSIL.